This T cell receptor (beta chain) stems from a study of post-analysis software for immune sequencing data. Across the study: Relapsing-remitting, secondary progressive and progressive-relapsing courses of multiple sclerosis were included. General study results and limits: Controls had lower frequencies than patients of about 5 TRBV segments, which included TRBV5-6, TRBV5-1 and TRBV20-1. Compared against controls, patients with multiple sclerosis displayed significantly lower normalized Chao1 diversity. Strong same-batch co-clustering of samples appeared with F measure clustering.

Prepared libraries of TCR beta cDNA carried unique molecular identifiers. Yield was 500,000 or so cDNA molecules from approximately 0.91 to 9.4 million T cells. TCRdb recomputed calls from the PCR reads with MiXCR, one row per CDR3 protein. This table holds over 300,000 distinct CDR3 sequences, less than 35% found once. Germline CDR1 SGHVS, CDR2 FNYEAQ. The V segment lost 5 bases and the J segment 8 bases; nucleotides outside the gene matches: 14. The CDR3 runs 18 residues. Remarks on this clonotype: Antigen: not known.

The V call is TRBV7-6, the J call TRBJ1-6, with 11 bases matching TRBD1. The clonotype was recovered from a girl aged 10 to 17 with multiple sclerosis. The sequenced sample consisted of blood. As DNA, the CDR3 is TGTGCCAGCAGCCCCGGGGACAGGGGGTATAGGGGGGATTCACCCCTCCACTTT. Amino acid sequence: CASSPGDRGYRGDSPLHF.